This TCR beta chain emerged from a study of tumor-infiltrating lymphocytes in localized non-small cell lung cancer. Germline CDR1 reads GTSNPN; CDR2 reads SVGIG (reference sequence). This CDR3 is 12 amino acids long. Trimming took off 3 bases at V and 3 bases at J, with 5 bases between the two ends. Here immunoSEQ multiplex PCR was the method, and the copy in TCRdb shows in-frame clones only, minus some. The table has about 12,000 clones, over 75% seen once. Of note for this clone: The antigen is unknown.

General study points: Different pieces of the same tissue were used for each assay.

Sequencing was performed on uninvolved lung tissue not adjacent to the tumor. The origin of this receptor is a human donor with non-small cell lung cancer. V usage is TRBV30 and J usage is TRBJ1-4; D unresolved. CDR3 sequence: CAWRVPNEKLFF. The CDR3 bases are TGTGCCTGGAGAGTTCCTAATGAAAAACTGTTTTTT.